This is a list of T cell receptor beta chains from one sample in a study of T cell repertoires in cytomegalovirus infection. For these TCRs, the target antigens are not known. TCRdb analysed the reads with MiXCR anew, one entry per CDR3 protein. The repertoire consists of about 830,000 distinct CDR3 sequences, with approximately 32% occurring once and the leading ten covering roughly 12%. This material consisted of cultured CD8+ T cells from PBMCs, taken from culture after CMV antigen stimulation. The receptors here all came from a human donor in good health (CMV status not recorded). Some clones in this sample may be carry-over from other donors' samples. Both conserved end residues are part of each CDR3. D genes are given only for firm matches. Not all rows give a size; the values are once, few, many and, for expanded clones, a class.

D	V	size	J	length	DNA	CDR3
TRBD2	TRBV12-3/TRBV12-4	.	TRBJ2-3	16	TGTGCCAGCAGTTTTTTTCGGGGGGGCCACCCAGATACGCAGTATTTT	CASSFFRGGHPDTQYF
.	TRBV15	.	TRBJ1-2	12	TGTGCCACCCTTGGATTGGACTATGGCTACACCTTC	CATLGLDYGYTF
.	TRBV6-2/TRBV6-3	.	TRBJ1-2	15	TGTGCCAGCAGTTACTCCAAACGAGGGGACTATGGCTACACCTTC	CASSYSKRGDYGYTF
.	TRBV27	few	TRBJ2-3	15	TGTGCCAGCTCGGTCGGCGGGGGCCCCACAGATACGCAGTATTTT	CASSVGGGPTDTQYF
.	TRBV4-1	.	TRBJ1-2	13	TGCGCCAGCACTGGGGGCGGCTACTATGGCTACACCTTC	CASTGGGYYGYTF
TRBD1	TRBV20-1	.	TRBJ2-1	12	TGCAGTGCCCGGTGGGGAGACAGGGGTATACTCTTC	CSARWGDRGILF
.	TRBV12-3/TRBV12-4	few	TRBJ1-2	13	TGTGCCACCTACCCTTGGGGGGAGGATGGCTACACCTTC	CATYPWGEDGYTF
.	TRBV15	.	TRBJ1-2	15	TGTGCCACCAGCAGAGAGGATTACCTCATCTATGGCTACACCTTC	CATSREDYLIYGYTF
.	TRBV7-4	.	TRBJ1-1	14	TGTGCCAGCAGCTGGGACATCTTAAACACTGAAGCTTTCTTT	CASSWDILNTEAFF
.	TRBV19	.	TRBJ2-3	15	TGTGCCAGTAGTATCCTCGAGACTTACACAGATACGCAGTATTTT	CASSILETYTDTQYF
.	TRBV7-9	many	TRBJ2-3	15	TGTGCCAGCAGCTTAGCGCCGGTCGTCACAGATACGCAGTATTTT	CASSLAPVVTDTQYF
.	TRBV27	many	TRBJ2-1	14	TGTGCCAGCAGTTTAGGGACCGTGTACAATGAGCAGTTCTTC	CASSLGTVYNEQFF
.	TRBV7-9	many	TRBJ2-5	13	TGTGCCAGCAGCTTACAGGGGAAGGAGACCCAGTACTTC	CASSLQGKETQYF
.	TRBV19	.	TRBJ1-6	17	TGTGCCAGTAGTCCTGAGGATGTCCCATTGAATAATTCACCCCTCCACTTT	CASSPEDVPLNNSPLHF
.	TRBV4-1	many	TRBJ1-5	15	TGTGCCAGTAGCCAAGGGCAGGGTAGCAATCAGCCCCAGCATTTT	CASSQGQGSNQPQHF
.	TRBV29-1	.	TRBJ1-2	14	TGCAGCGTTGAAGATCTAGTTACAGAATATGGCTACACCTTC	CSVEDLVTEYGYTF
TRBD1	TRBV6-2/TRBV6-3	.	TRBJ2-2	16	TGTACCAGCAGGACCGGGACAGGGAAGGGGGCCGGGGAGCTGTTTTTT	CTSRTGTGKGAGELFF
.	TRBV5-8	few	TRBJ2-2	16	TGTGCCAGCAGCCCCGAAGGTCAGGGTGTAACCGGGGAGCTGTTTTTT	CASSPEGQGVTGELFF
.	TRBV28	few	TRBJ1-1	16	TGTGCCAGCAGACCTCTAATGACCGTACAGAACACTGAAGCTTTCTTT	CASRPLMTVQNTEAFF
TRBD1	TRBV7-9	.	TRBJ1-2	16	TGTGCCAGCAGAGGGACAGCCGGATCTTCTAACTATGGCTACACCTTC	CASRGTAGSSNYGYTF
TRBD1	TRBV7-9	few	TRBJ2-7	16	TGTGCCAGCACCACACCGGGACAGGGGGCCCGCTACGAGCAGTACTTC	CASTTPGQGARYEQYF
TRBD1	TRBV28	once	TRBJ2-4	14	TGTGCCAGCACCCTGGACAGGGGTAAAAACATTCAGTACTTC	CASTLDRGKNIQYF
TRBD1	TRBV14	once	TRBJ2-7	16	TGTGCCAGCAGCCTTCGGGACAGGGACATTCCCTACGAGCAGTACTTC	CASSLRDRDIPYEQYF
.	TRBV28	.	TRBJ1-2	16	TGTGCCAGCATTACTCCCCGAAAGGGTAAACCCTATGTCTACACCTTC	CASITPRKGKPYVYTF
.	TRBV4-1	.	TRBJ2-3	16	TGCGCCAGCAGCTCCCCTTCCCGGGGGAGCACAGATACGCAGTATTTT	CASSSPSRGSTDTQYF
TRBD1	TRBV20-1	.	TRBJ2-7	12	TGCAGTTGGCTTGACAGGGGGCGCGAGCAGTACTTC	CSWLDRGREQYF
.	TRBV19	few	TRBJ1-1	10	TGTGCCAGTAGTACGAGGGGTGCTTTCTTT	CASSTRGAFF
TRBD2	TRBV6-6	few	TRBJ2-1	14	TGTGCCAGCAGCCGATGGAGTAGCGGGGATGAGCAGTTCTTC	CASSRWSSGDEQFF
.	TRBV6-2/TRBV6-3	.	TRBJ2-1	12	TGTGCCAGCAGTTACGAGGTAGGGGAGCAGTTCTTC	CASSYEVGEQFF
TRBD2	TRBV7-2	many	TRBJ2-1	18	TGTGCCAGCAGCCTGACTAGCGGGGGACGTAGCTCCTACAATGAGCAGTTCTTC	CASSLTSGGRSSYNEQFF
.	TRBV6-2/TRBV6-3	few	TRBJ1-1	15	TGTGCCAGCAGTTACCCTCCAGGGGCGAGAACTGAAGCTTTCTTT	CASSYPPGARTEAFF
TRBD1	TRBV28	.	TRBJ2-5	15	TGTGCCAGCAGTAGGGGACAGGGGGCGTGGGAGACCCAGTACTTC	CASSRGQGAWETQYF
.	TRBV5-4	.	TRBJ1-1	12	TGTGCCAGCTGCTTGGAGAACACTGAAGCTTTCTTT	CASCLENTEAFF
.	TRBV9	.	TRBJ1-2	16	TGTGCCAGCAAGGAGGGGGAAGGACCCGGATTGTGGGGCTACACCTTC	CASKEGEGPGLWGYTF
TRBD1	TRBV7-9	few	TRBJ2-3	13	TGTGCCAGCAGGCGGGACAGGGCAGATACGCAGTATTTT	CASRRDRADTQYF
.	TRBV12-3/TRBV12-4	many	TRBJ2-7	18	TGTGCCAGCATGATAGGGACCGGGTACCTTCATAACTCCTACGAGCAGTACTTC	CASMIGTGYLHNSYEQYF
.	TRBV10-2	few	TRBJ1-5	19	TGCGCCAGCAGTGAGTGGGTAGGGACGGACCTCGAAAACAATCAGCCCCAGCATTTT	CASSEWVGTDLENNQPQHF
.	TRBV19	few	TRBJ1-1	13	TGTGCCAGTAGAAGGAACAGGGACACTGAAGCTTTCTTT	CASRRNRDTEAFF
.	TRBV15	.	TRBJ2-2	15	TGTGCCACCAGGTGGGGAGAGGGAAACACCGGGGAGCTGTTTTTT	CATRWGEGNTGELFF
.	TRBV27	.	TRBJ2-1	16	TGTGCCAGCACGTTTCAAGGGGGTTCTGCCTACAATGAGCAGTTCTTC	CASTFQGGSAYNEQFF
TRBD1	TRBV19	.	TRBJ2-5	14	TGTGCCAGTAGTATAAAAGGGGGCGTGGAGACCCAGTACTTC	CASSIKGGVETQYF
.	TRBV28	few	TRBJ2-5	11	TGTGCCAGCAGTTTTGTGGGAGACCAGTACTTC	CASSFVGDQYF
TRBD1	TRBV6-5	many	TRBJ1-1	15	TGTGCCAGCAGCGGGACAGGGTTATGGACCACTGAAGCTTTCTTT	CASSGTGLWTTEAFF
.	TRBV7-6	.	TRBJ1-4	13	TGTGCCAGCAGCTTAACAACTAATGAAAAACTGTTTTTT	CASSLTTNEKLFF
TRBD1	TRBV7-9	few	TRBJ2-1	14	TGTGCCAGCAGCTCCCCCAGGGGGCCCAATGAGCAGTTCTTC	CASSSPRGPNEQFF
TRBD2	TRBV7-4	.	TRBJ2-1	15	TGTGCCAGCAAAATAGCGGGGGGGCGGGACAATGAGCAGTTCTTC	CASKIAGGRDNEQFF
.	TRBV4-1	few	TRBJ2-7	15	TGCGCCAGCAGCCAAGTGGAGGCACAGGGACACGAGCAGTACTTC	CASSQVEAQGHEQYF
.	TRBV7-2	few	TRBJ1-6	15	TGTGCCAGCAGCTTCATCAGGGGAAGGGATTCACCCCTCCACTTT	CASSFIRGRDSPLHF
.	TRBV7-9	many	TRBJ1-3	17	TGTGCCAGCAGCCCTCGGACAGAGCCCCTCTCTGGAAACACCATATATTTT	CASSPRTEPLSGNTIYF
.	TRBV7-6	.	TRBJ1-3	13	TGTGCCAGCAGAGAGAGCTCTGGAAACACCATATATTTT	CASRESSGNTIYF
TRBD1	TRBV3-1	.	TRBJ2-1	16	TGTGCCAGCAGCCAAGGTGGGACAGGGGTGTACAATGAGCAGTTCTTC	CASSQGGTGVYNEQFF
.	TRBV27	many	TRBJ2-2	13	TGTGCCAGCAGCCCGGGAAACACCGGGGAGCTGTTTTTT	CASSPGNTGELFF
TRBD2	TRBV20-1	.	TRBJ2-2	15	TGCAGTGCTAGACTCGGACTAGACATACGGGAGGAGCTGTTTTTT	CSARLGLDIREELFF
TRBD2	TRBV2	.	TRBJ2-3	18	TGTGCCAGCAGTGAATGGCTAGCGGGGGGGCAGGGCACAGATACGCAGTATTTT	CASSEWLAGGQGTDTQYF
TRBD2	TRBV6-1	.	TRBJ2-1	16	TGTGCCAGCAGTCCAAGCGGGGTTTACTCCTACAATGAGCAGTTCTTC	CASSPSGVYSYNEQFF
.	TRBV7-2	many	TRBJ2-3	18	TGTGCCAGCAGCTTATGGGGACACCTCATTTCGGCCACAGATACGCAGTATTTT	CASSLWGHLISATDTQYF
.	TRBV9	.	TRBJ2-5	15	TGTGCCAGCAGCGTAGATACGACGAACCAAGAGACCCAGTACTTC	CASSVDTTNQETQYF
.	TRBV19	few	TRBJ2-3	14	TGTGCCAGTAGTCTAAGGACCATCACAGATACGCAGTATTTT	CASSLRTITDTQYF
.	TRBV6-2/TRBV6-3	.	TRBJ2-1	13	TGTACCAGCAGCCTACAGGAGTACAATGAGCAGTTCTTC	CTSSLQEYNEQFF
.	TRBV27	.	TRBJ2-1	14	TGTGCCAGCAGTTCCGACAGGATCAACAATGAGCAGTTCTTC	CASSSDRINNEQFF